Described below is a single TCR beta chain sequence and its context. Antigen: not known. This sample was taken from a study of radiotherapy plus CTLA-4 blockade in lung cancer. At the level of the study: Disease control was seen in about 30% of patients, objective responses in approximately 19%. Study-wide results and caveats: Best predicting response, reportedly, were early blood T cell clone dynamics, with interferon-beta.

Repertoires were generated with immunoSEQ multiplex PCR, while TCRdb's copy carries only in-frame clones and drops some. In the table there are about 95,000 clones, roughly 85% of which are singletons. In chemo-refractory metastatic non-small-cell lung cancer, patients got ipilimumab CTLA-4 blockade together with focal radiation. The CDR3 has 12 amino acids. Trimming cost V 5 bases and J 3 bases, with 10 bases left between them. Germline CDR1 SQVTM, CDR2 ANQGSEA. The J gene is TRBJ1-2, the V gene TRBV29-1; D gene ambiguous. The sample here was peripheral blood, taken from a patient treated with radiotherapy plus ipilimumab. The clonotype comes from a human donor with non-small cell lung cancer who had stable disease on radiotherapy plus ipilimumab. Written as DNA, the CDR3 is TGCAGCGTTAAGACTACGGACTATGGCTACACCTTC. Translation: CSVKTTDYGYTF.